The rows below give T cell receptor beta chains drawn from one sample of a study of human T cells and chemical hapten exposure. TCRdb reprocessed the 5' RACE reads via MiXCR and lists one record per CDR3 protein. Of some 150,000 distinct CDR3 sequences listed, around 4.1% are singletons. These receptors originate from a female donor in good health. The CDR3 runs from the conserved cysteine through the conserved F or W. Fields, in order: V gene, J gene, CDR3 protein.

>TRBV6-5|TRBJ2-3
CASSPLLAGAADTQYF
>TRBV5-1|TRBJ2-1
CASSPLHQGAGEQFF
>TRBV5-1|TRBJ1-1
CASSTARSSITEAFF
>TRBV7-9|TRBJ2-3
CAGARFEGPDTSTDTQYF
>TRBV20-1|TRBJ2-5
CSASVQQLQETQYF
>TRBV3-1|TRBJ1-2
CASSQVAKGYGYTF
>TRBV28|TRBJ2-2
CASSTSLWELFF
>TRBV6-1|TRBJ2-1
CASSEVGSPQGGNEQFF
>TRBV18|TRBJ1-1
CASSPRAIQGARVNTEAFF
>TRBV3-1|TRBJ1-2
CASSQDVGGGIYGYTF
>TRBV7-8|TRBJ2-1
CASSVGTSGSPPPYNEQFF
>TRBV29-1|TRBJ1-1
CSAWDRNTEAFF
>TRBV7-2|TRBJ2-5
CASSTLGLSPETQYF
>TRBV29-1|TRBJ2-6
CSGYKAGANVLTF
>TRBV27|TRBJ2-3
CASSLHGTVSTDTQYF
>TRBV5-1|TRBJ2-7
CASSILGLGDEQYF
>TRBV6-2/TRBV6-3|TRBJ2-5
CASSYLGGVLQETQYF
>TRBV6-5|TRBJ2-3
CASRRGLSDTQYF
>TRBV18|TRBJ1-1
CASSPPYPARGGNTEAFF
>TRBV6-1|TRBJ2-6
CASQLSGANVLTF
>TRBV10-3|TRBJ2-2
CAIRSTTPDTGELFF
>TRBV29-1|TRBJ2-1
CSVDERLRKQFF
>TRBV12-3/TRBV12-4|TRBJ1-4
CASSVLAWGNEKLFF
>TRBV6-2/TRBV6-3|TRBJ2-5
CASSRRGGRETQYF
>TRBV6-6|TRBJ1-2
CASSSLIRDRAYNYGYTF
>TRBV20-1|TRBJ2-1
CSAAFVGHEQFF
>TRBV7-9|TRBJ1-1
CASREDGLDTEAFF
>TRBV9|TRBJ1-3
CASSPRTGGSGNTIYF
>TRBV5-1|TRBJ1-1
CASSLQGVEAFF
>TRBV11-2|TRBJ2-7
CASSLGVKLDEQYF
>TRBV7-9|TRBJ1-1
CASSLDQVHTEAFF
>TRBV7-8|TRBJ1-6
CASSSGPYYDSPLHF
>TRBV7-9|TRBJ2-5
CASSFGWGETQYF
>TRBV6-5|TRBJ1-1
CASSREAPATGVNTEAFF
>TRBV20-1|TRBJ1-5
CSASGGNQPQHF
>TRBV4-2|TRBJ2-3
CASSQAPLAGESDTQYF
>TRBV2|TRBJ1-5
CASSPSPPGLNQPQHF
>TRBV15|TRBJ2-7
CATSREIDRGAGEQYF
>TRBV29-1|TRBJ2-5
CGTATGETQYF
>TRBV29-1|TRBJ1-1
CSVETGFEAFF
>TRBV2|TRBJ2-1
CASSRAIAGGDEQFF